Included here is one T cell receptor beta chain sequence, with context. Its antigen is undetermined. For TCR beta, cDNA was produced by 5'RACE template switching with UMIs. From the 5' RACE reads, TCRdb lists one entry per CDR3 protein and no DNA. There are about 8,000 distinct CDR3 sequences in the sample, with roughly a tenth held by the top ten. This entry belongs to a study of T cells expressing NK-cell markers. The study, taken as a whole, reports: Roughly 6 donors showed dominant NKG2C+ clonotypes comprising about 1.0-7.0% of their CD8+ T cells.

This CDR3 comprises 14 residues. Germline V gives CDR1 MNHNS, CDR2 SASEGT. The sample was blood T cells: a sorted CD56 or NKG2C T cell subset, CD4+ or CD8+ T cells, or bulk PBMC T cells (not recorded which). The V and J genes are TRBV6-1 and TRBJ2-1; the TCRdb D gene call, TRBD2, has no DNA to confirm it. The TCR comes from a young man in good health. CDR3 amino acids: CAGGLGLAFNEQFF.